This TCR beta chain was sequenced during a study of T cells in tumors and immune-related adverse events. The trim removed 4 bases at V and 5 bases at J, leaving 3 bases unmatched. The CDR3 is 15 residues long. Germline loops: CDR1 LGHNA, CDR2 YSLEER. The method was immunoSEQ multiplex PCR; TCRdb's version includes in-frame clones alone and lacks a portion of them. The sample lists roughly 20,000 clones; 90% to 95% were seen once. The sequencing here drew on lymph node tissue, taken from a patient treated with anti-PD-1 therapy. The chain carries TRBV4-3 and TRBJ1-6, with 9 bases identical to TRBD1. The origin of this receptor is a female donor with metastatic renal cell carcinoma. The CDR3 nucleotides read TGCGCCAGCAGCCGAAGGGACAGGGATAATTCACCCCTCCACTTT. Its protein is CASSRRDRDNSPLHF.